The sample holds one count of the clone carrying this T cell receptor beta chain. The V segment lost 8 bases and the J segment 3 bases; nucleotides outside the gene matches: 9. The CDR3 extends over 14 amino acids. Germline V lookup: CDR1 MNHEY, CDR2 SMNVEV (reference sequence). This sample was included in a study of blood T cell repertoires in COVID-19. Study-wide context: Samples taken during acute and convalescent COVID-19 were collected in the United States, Italy and Spain. From T cells, B-cell-depleted T cells, or PBMCs came the material, which was cDNA or gDNA.

Authors' methods: Nucleated cell counts were estimated from reference gene primer amplification. Assay used: immunoSEQ multiplex PCR; TCRdb lists only in-frame clones, some missing. V, J and clone size were drawn from that table, and D and trimming were deduced from the DNA. The sample comprises 95,000 to 100,000 clones, 60% to 85% of which are singletons, and less than 20% rests with the top ten. This receptor was identified in an elderly woman with active or convalescent COVID-19. The chain employs TRBV27 and TRBJ2-5, with 7 bases fitting TRBD2. Sequencing input: peripheral blood. DNA for the CDR3: TGTGCCAGCCGATCGGGACTACACGAAGAGACCCAGTACTTC. It translates to CASRSGLHEETQYF.